This T cell receptor beta chain was captured by sequencing in a study of cytomegalovirus exposure and HLA in healthy donors. Study results and limitations: Data from an earlier analysis indicated that most TCR beta V segments were productive either about 90% or about 30% of the time. Specificity for CMV antigens was confirmed in vitro for a few of the CMV-associated chains.

A multiplex PCR was run with 60 Vbeta primers and 13 Jbeta primers. Libraries were prepared by immunoSEQ multiplex PCR; TCRdb keeps only in-frame clonotypes and omits some of them. Of fewer than 150,000 clones listed, around three quarters are singletons. The CDR3 is made up of 16 amino acids. The V end lost 3 bases, the J end lost 4 bases, and 18 bases lay between the germline ends. Germline lookup yields CDR1 MNHEY and CDR2 SMNVEV (reference sequence). This clone was counted only a few times. Its antigen is not identified. Sequencing was carried out using PBMCs. This receptor was taken from a man in his forties in good health and CMV-seronegative. The V and J genes are TRBV27 and TRBJ2-5; no clear D gene. As DNA, the CDR3 is TGTGCCAGCAGTTTCGGTATTAGGAGCTCACCAGAGACCCAGTACTTC. Its translation: CASSFGIRSSPETQYF.